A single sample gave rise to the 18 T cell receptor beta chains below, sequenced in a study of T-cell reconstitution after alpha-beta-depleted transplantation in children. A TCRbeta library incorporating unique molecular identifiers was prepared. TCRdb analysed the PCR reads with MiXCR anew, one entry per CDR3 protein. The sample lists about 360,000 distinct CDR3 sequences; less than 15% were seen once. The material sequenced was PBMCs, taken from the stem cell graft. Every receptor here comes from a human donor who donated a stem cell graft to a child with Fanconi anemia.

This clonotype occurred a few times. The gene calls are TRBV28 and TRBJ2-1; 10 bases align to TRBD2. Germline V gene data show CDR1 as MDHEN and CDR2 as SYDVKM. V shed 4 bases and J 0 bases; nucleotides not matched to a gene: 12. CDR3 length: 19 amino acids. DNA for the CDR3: TGTGCCAGCAGTTCCCCCATGGTAGCGGGGGGCTCCTCCTACAATGAGCAGTTCTTC. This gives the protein CASSSPMVAGGSSYNEQFF. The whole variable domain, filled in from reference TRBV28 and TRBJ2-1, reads DVKVTQSSRYLVKRTGEKVFLECVQDMDHENMFWYRQDPGLGLRLIYFSYDVKMKEKGDIPEGYSVSREKKERFSLILESASTNQTSMYLCASSSPMVAGGSSYNEQFFGPGTRLTVL.

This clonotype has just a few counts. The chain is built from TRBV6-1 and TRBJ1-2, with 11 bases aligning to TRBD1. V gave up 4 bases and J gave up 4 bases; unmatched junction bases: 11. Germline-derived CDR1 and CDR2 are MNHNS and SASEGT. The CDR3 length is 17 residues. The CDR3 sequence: CASSGWDRGNGIYGYTF. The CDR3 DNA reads TGTGCCAGCAGTGGATGGGACAGGGGGAACGGGATCTATGGCTACACCTTC.

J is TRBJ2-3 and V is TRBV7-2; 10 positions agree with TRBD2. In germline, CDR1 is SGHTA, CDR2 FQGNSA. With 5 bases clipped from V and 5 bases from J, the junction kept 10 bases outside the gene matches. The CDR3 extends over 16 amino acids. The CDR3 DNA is TGTGCCAGCAGCCCTAGCGGGGGCCGTTATTTAGATACGCAGTATTTT. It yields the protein CASSPSGGRYLDTQYF.

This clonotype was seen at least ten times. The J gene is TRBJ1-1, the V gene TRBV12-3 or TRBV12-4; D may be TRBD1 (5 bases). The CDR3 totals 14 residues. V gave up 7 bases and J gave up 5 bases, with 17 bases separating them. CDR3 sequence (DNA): TGTGCCAGCATTATTGAGGGGAGTGGGACTGAAGCTTTCTTT. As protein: CASIIEGSGTEAFF.

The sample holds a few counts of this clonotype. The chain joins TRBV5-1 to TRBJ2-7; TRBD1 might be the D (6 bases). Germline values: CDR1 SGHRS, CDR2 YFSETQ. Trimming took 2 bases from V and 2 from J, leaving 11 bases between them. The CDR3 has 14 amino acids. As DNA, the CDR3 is TGCGCCAGCAGCTTCCAGGGGCAGACCTACGAGCAGTACTTC. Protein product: CASSFQGQTYEQYF. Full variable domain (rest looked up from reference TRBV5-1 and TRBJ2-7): KAGVTQTPRYLIKTRGQQVTLSCSPISGHRSVSWYQQTPGQGLQFLFEYFSETQRNKGNFPGRFSGRQFSNSRSEMNVSTLELGDSALYLCASSFQGQTYEQYFGPGTRLTVT.

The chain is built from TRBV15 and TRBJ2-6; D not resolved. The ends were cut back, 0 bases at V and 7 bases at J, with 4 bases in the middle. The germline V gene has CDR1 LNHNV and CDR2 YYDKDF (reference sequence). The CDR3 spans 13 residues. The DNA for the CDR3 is TGTGCCACCAGCAGAGACGGCGCCAACGTCCTGACTTTC. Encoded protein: CATSRDGANVLTF.

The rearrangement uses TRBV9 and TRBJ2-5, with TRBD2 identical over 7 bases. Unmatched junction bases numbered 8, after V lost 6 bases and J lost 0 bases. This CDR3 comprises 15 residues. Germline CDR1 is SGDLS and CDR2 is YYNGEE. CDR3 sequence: CASTFAGEDQETQYF. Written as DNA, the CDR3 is TGTGCCAGCACATTTGCGGGGGAAGACCAAGAGACCCAGTACTTC.

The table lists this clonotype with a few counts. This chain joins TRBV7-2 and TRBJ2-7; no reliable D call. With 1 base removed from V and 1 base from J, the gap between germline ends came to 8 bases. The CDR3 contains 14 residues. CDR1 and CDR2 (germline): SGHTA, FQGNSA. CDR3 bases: TGTGCCAGCAGCTTAGAGGCGGTGTCCTACGAGCAGTACTTC. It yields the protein CASSLEAVSYEQYF.

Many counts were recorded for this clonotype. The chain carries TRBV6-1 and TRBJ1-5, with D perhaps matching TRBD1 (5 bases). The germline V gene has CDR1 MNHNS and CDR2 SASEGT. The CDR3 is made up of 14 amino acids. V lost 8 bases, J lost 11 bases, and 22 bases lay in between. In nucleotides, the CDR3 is TGTGCCAGCTCCAACGCGGGGCTTATAAGTGCCCAGCATTTT. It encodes CASSNAGLISAQHF.

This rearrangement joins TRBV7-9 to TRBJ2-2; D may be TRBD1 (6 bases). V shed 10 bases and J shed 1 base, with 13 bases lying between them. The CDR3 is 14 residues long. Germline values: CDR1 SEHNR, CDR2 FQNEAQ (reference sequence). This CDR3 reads CATPLGQNTGELFF. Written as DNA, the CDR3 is TGTGCCACCCCGCTGGGACAGAACACCGGGGAGCTGTTTTTT.

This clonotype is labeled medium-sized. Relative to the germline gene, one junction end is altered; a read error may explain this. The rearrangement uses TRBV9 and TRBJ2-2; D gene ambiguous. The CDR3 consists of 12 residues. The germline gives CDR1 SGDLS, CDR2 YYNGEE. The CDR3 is CASSPPAGELFF. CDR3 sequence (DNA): TGCGCCAGCAGCCCCCCCGCCGGGGAGCTGTTTTTT.

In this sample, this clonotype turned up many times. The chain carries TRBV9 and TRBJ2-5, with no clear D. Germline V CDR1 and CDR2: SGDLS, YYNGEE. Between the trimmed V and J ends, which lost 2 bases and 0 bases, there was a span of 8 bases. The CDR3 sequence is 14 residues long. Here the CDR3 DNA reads TGTGCCAGCAGCGTCTGGCAGGACCAAGAGACCCAGTACTTC. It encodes CASSVWQDQETQYF.

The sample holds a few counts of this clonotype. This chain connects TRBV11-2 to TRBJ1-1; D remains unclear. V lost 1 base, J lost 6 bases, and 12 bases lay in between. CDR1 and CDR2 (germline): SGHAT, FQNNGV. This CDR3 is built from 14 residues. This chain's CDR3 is CASSLGWALAEAFF. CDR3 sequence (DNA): TGTGCCAGCAGCTTAGGGTGGGCTCTAGCTGAAGCTTTCTTT.

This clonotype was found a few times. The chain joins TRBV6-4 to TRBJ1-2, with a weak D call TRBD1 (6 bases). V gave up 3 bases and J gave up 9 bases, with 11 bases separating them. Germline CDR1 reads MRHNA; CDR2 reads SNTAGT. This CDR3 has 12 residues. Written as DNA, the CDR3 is TGTGCCAGCAGTGAAGAAAGGGGGAGCTACACCTTC. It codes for CASSEERGSYTF.

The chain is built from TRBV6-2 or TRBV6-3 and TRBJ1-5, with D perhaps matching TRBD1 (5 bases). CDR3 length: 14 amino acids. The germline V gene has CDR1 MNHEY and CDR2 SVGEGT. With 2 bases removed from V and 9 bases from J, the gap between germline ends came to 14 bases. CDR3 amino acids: CASSYGDYSAPQHF. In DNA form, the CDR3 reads TGTGCCAGCAGTTACGGGGACTACTCAGCGCCCCAGCATTTT.

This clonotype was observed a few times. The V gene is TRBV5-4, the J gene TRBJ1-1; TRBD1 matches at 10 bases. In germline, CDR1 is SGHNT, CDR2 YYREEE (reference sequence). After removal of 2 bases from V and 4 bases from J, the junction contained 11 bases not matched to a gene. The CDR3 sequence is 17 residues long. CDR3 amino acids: CASSLGGTGVRGTEAFF. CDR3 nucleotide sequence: TGTGCCAGCAGCTTAGGTGGGACAGGGGTTCGCGGCACTGAAGCTTTCTTT.

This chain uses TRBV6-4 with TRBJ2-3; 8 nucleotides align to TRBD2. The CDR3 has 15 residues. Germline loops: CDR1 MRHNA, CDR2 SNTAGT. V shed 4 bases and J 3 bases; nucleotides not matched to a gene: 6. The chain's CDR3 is CASSVSGGETDTQYF. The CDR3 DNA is TGTGCCAGCAGTGTGTCCGGGGGGGAAACAGATACGCAGTATTTT.

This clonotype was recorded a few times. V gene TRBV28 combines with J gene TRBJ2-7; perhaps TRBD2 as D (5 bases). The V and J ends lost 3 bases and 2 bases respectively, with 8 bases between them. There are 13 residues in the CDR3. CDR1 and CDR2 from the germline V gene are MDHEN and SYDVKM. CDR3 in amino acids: CASSFLGAYEQYV. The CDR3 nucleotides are TGTGCCAGCAGTTTCTTGGGAGCCTACGAGCAGTACGTC.